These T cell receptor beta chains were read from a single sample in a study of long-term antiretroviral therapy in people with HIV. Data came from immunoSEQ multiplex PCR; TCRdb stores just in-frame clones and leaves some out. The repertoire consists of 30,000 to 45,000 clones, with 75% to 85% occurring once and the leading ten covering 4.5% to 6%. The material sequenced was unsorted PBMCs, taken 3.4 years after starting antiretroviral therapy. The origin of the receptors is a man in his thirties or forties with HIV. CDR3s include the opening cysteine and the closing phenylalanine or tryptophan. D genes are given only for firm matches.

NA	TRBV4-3	CASSQDPSTGELFF
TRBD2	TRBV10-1	CASSGTKETQYF
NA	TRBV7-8	CASSPPRGETQYF
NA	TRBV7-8	CANNVLQYF
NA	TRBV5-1	CASSLERVSYEQYF
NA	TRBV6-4	CASSDSLSNSGNTIYF
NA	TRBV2	CASRGHSTEAFF
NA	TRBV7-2	CASSLVRGTMNTEAFF
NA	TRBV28	CASSFGETHEQFF
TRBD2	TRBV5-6	CASSPLAGDITDTQYF
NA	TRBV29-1	CSVFKDYKGTQYF
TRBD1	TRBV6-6	CASRPPGQGYNEQFF
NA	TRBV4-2	CASSRGVRETQYF
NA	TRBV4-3	CASSQGGRYEQYF
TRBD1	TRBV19	CASSSQQGYEQYF
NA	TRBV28	CASSLTRGSYEQYF
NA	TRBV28	CASRRTLSPTNEKLFF
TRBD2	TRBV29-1	CSAEGTRGIHTQYF
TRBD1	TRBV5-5	CASSFWDRGSYEQYF
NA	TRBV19	CASSIASTNEKLFF
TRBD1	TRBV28	CASKPGQGYEQYF
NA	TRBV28	CASSLPRTEFNEKLFF
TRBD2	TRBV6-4	CAGGRGGTSGVTDTQYF
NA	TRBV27	CASSLGSAYEQYF